A single sample is the source of the 7 T cell receptor beta chains below, sequenced in a study of blood T cell repertoires in COVID-19. The data were produced by immunoSEQ multiplex PCR, yet TCRdb's version contains in-frame clones alone and is incomplete. The sample lists roughly 180,000 clones; 75% to 90% were seen once. Sequencing input: peripheral blood. The receptors come from a middle-aged woman with COVID-19, enrolled during active disease.

This clone was seen a single time. This chain links TRBV9 with TRBJ2-7; 7 nucleotides line up with TRBD2. The germline V gene encodes CDR1 SGDLS and CDR2 YYNGEE. The CDR3 totals 15 residues. The junction had 8 bases not matched to a gene; V was cut back by 0 bases and J by 5 bases. In DNA form, the CDR3 reads TGTGCCAGCAGCGTAGCTAGGGGAGGGGCCCACGAGCAGTACTTC. Translated, it gives CASSVARGGAHEQYF. Full variable domain (outside the CDR3, taken from reference TRBV9 and TRBJ2-7): DSGVTQTPKHLITATGQRVTLRCSPRSGDLSVYWYQQSLDQGLQFLIQYYNGEERAKGNILERFSAQQFPDLHSELNLSSLELGDSALYFCASSVARGGAHEQYFGPGTRLTVT.

The rearrangement joins TRBV7-2 to TRBJ1-6, with D maybe TRBD1 (5 bases). Germline values: CDR1 SGHTA, CDR2 FQGNSA. Deletions cut 4 bases from V and 10 bases from J, with 17 bases between. The CDR3 loop spans 15 amino acids. The CDR3 DNA follows: TGTGCCAGCAGCTCTCAGACGGGGGGAAGGTCACCCCTCCACTTT. Translation: CASSSQTGGRSPLHF.

J is TRBJ2-3 and V is TRBV2; no reliable D call. The CDR3 runs 15 residues. With 2 bases removed from V and 0 bases from J, the gap between germline ends came to 9 bases. Germline lookup yields CDR1 SNHLY and CDR2 FYNNEI. The CDR3 region is CASSETRASTDTQYF. In DNA, the CDR3 is TGTGCCAGCAGTGAAACCCGCGCTAGCACAGATACGCAGTATTTT.

V gene TRBV6-5 combines with J gene TRBJ2-5, with 13 bases matching TRBD2. V shed 6 bases and J 2 bases; nucleotides not matched to a gene: 3. The CDR3 consists of 15 residues. CDR1 and CDR2 from the germline V gene are MNHEY and SVGAGI. The DNA of the CDR3 is TGTGCCAGCAGGAGGGGACTAGCGGGACAAGAGACCCAGTACTTC. It yields the protein CASRRGLAGQETQYF.

In DNA form, the CDR3 reads TGTGCCACCAGCAGAGCGGGGGAGCGGGGCGAGCAGTTCTTC. Its protein is CATSRAGERGEQFF. The V gene is TRBV15, the J gene TRBJ2-1; 7 nucleotides line up with TRBD2. The CDR3 length is 14 residues. J was trimmed by 10 bases and V by 1 base; bases with no gene match: 7. Germline lookup yields CDR1 LNHNV and CDR2 YYDKDF (reference sequence).

CDR3 loop: CASSQGGRVTGDGYTF. For the CDR3, the DNA is TGTGCCAGCAGCCAGGGGGGTAGGGTCACAGGGGATGGCTACACCTTC. This chain links TRBV3-1 (or the pseudogene TRBV3-2) with TRBJ1-2; 7 nucleotides align to TRBD1. The CDR3 runs to 16 residues. V shed 3 bases and J 6 bases; nucleotides not matched to a gene: 13. Germline-derived CDR1 and CDR2 are LGHDT and YNNKEL (reference sequence).

This chain connects TRBV25-1 to TRBJ2-5; 13 bases line up with TRBD2. CDR1 is MGHDK and CDR2 is SYGVNS in the germline V gene. The CDR3 sequence is 16 residues long. V trimming: 0 bases; J trimming: 5 bases; junction bases outside the gene matches: 3. The CDR3, as DNA: TGTGCCAGCAGTGAATATATACTAGCGGGAGGGGAGACCCAGTACTTC. This translates into CASSEYILAGGETQYF.